What follows are 13 T cell receptor beta chains derived from one specimen sequenced in a study of blood T cell repertoires in COVID-19. Assay used: immunoSEQ multiplex PCR; TCRdb lists only in-frame clones, some missing. There are a few hundred thousand clones in the sample; around 90% occur only once, and 6% to 7% lies in the top ten. The specimen sequenced was peripheral blood. Receptor source: a young woman with COVID-19, enrolled during active disease.

The CDR3 loop is CASSRTFSLIEQFF. The CDR3 DNA follows: TGTGCCAGCAGCCGTACTTTTTCCCTAATTGAGCAGTTCTTC. The chain employs TRBV7-2 and TRBJ2-1; D gene uncertain. CDR3 length equals 14 residues. V lost 5 bases and J 9 bases, leaving 17 bases between the germline ends. Germline V gene lookup returns CDR1 SGHTA and CDR2 FQGNSA.

The gene calls are TRBV19 and TRBJ1-1, with D possibly matching TRBD1 (6 bases). CDR3 size: 15 residues. The germline gives CDR1 LNHDA, CDR2 SQIVND (reference sequence). V lost 1 base, J lost 1 base, and 10 bases lay in between. The DNA of the CDR3 is TGTGCCAGTAGTATAGCGGGGGGCTGGAACACTGAAGCTTTCTTT. Protein: CASSIAGGWNTEAFF.

This rearrangement joins TRBV19 to TRBJ2-2, with D tentatively TRBD1 (5 bases). CDR1 and CDR2 from the germline V gene are LNHDA and SQIVND (reference sequence). Trimming left V 3 bases short and J 8 bases short, with 10 bases between. The CDR3 spans 13 residues. CDR3 sequence: CASSMAQGGELFF. The CDR3 DNA is TGTGCCAGTAGTATGGCCCAGGGTGGGGAGCTGTTTTTT.

V gene TRBV7-9 combines with J gene TRBJ2-1; a weak D match, TRBD1 (5 bases). This CDR3 region has 15 residues. Trimming took 2 bases from V and 8 from J, leaving 16 bases between them. The V gene's germline CDR1 is SEHNR and CDR2 FQNEAQ (reference sequence). Here the CDR3 DNA reads TGTGCCAGCAGCTTACCTAAGGCTCAGGGCGATGAGCAGTTCTTC. Translation: CASSLPKAQGDEQFF.

V gene TRBV5-4 combines with J gene TRBJ1-1, with D possibly TRBD1 on 6 matching bases. Trimming left V 4 bases short and J 6 bases short, with 13 bases between. Germline loops: CDR1 SGHNT, CDR2 YYREEE (reference sequence). The CDR3 loop spans 13 amino acids. The CDR3 region is CASSVTGRAEAFF. The CDR3 nucleotides read TGTGCCAGCAGCGTTACAGGGCGGGCTGAAGCTTTCTTT.

The CDR3 DNA sequence: TGTGCCAGCAGCCAAGAGGTGCGAGATACGCAGTATTTT. This codes for CASSQEVRDTQYF. The chain links TRBV3-1 (or the pseudogene TRBV3-2) to TRBJ2-3; D is ambiguous. CDR1 is LGHDT, CDR2 YNNKEL, per germline (reference sequence). V was pared by 0 bases and J by 5 bases, with 6 bases between. The CDR3 has 13 residues.

V gene TRBV7-3 combines with J gene TRBJ2-2; unclear D gene. Germline V CDR1 and CDR2: SGHTA, FQGTGA. The V end lost 2 bases, the J end lost 1 base, and 5 bases lay between the germline ends. This CDR3 has 14 amino acids. The CDR3 is CASSLFRNTGELFF. The CDR3 DNA reads as TGTGCCAGCAGCTTATTCAGGAACACCGGGGAGCTGTTTTTT.

This sequence joins TRBV10-3 and TRBJ1-5; D perhaps matches TRBD1 (6 bases). Germline CDR1 ENHRY, CDR2 SYGVKD. V was clipped by 6 bases and J by 4 bases, with 10 bases between them. The CDR3 runs to 13 residues. In DNA, the CDR3 is TGTGCCATCAGGGCAGGGACAAATCAGCCCCAGCATTTT. Translating gives CAIRAGTNQPQHF.

The J gene is TRBJ1-2, the V gene TRBV28; 10 bases are shared with TRBD1. Germline assignment: CDR1 MDHEN and CDR2 SYDVKM. V shed 3 bases and J 4 bases; nucleotides not matched to a gene: 5. The CDR3 loop spans 15 amino acids. CDR3 sequence (DNA): TGTGCCAGCAGTTTCGGACAGGGGGACGTCTATGGCTACACCTTC. Translating gives CASSFGQGDVYGYTF.

The V and J genes are TRBV21-1 and TRBJ1-1. TRBV21-1 is recorded as a pseudogene. The CDR3 totals 15 residues. CDR3 amino acids: CASSKNGRVDTEAFF. CDR3 sequence (DNA): TGTGCCAGCAGCAAAAACGGGCGGGTGGACACTGAAGCTTTCTTT.

This chain links TRBV2 with TRBJ2-1, with TRBD1 matching over 7 bases. The V gene's germline CDR1 is SNHLY and CDR2 FYNNEI. V shed 5 bases and J 3 bases; nucleotides not matched to a gene: 10. CDR3 length equals 16 residues. The CDR3 nucleotides read TGTGCCAGCAGTTTAAGCCGGGACAGTTTCTACAATGAGCAGTTCTTC. The encoded protein is CASSLSRDSFYNEQFF.

Only one count was recorded for this clone. CDR3 nucleotide sequence: TGTGCCAGCAGGGAGTGGGACACTGAAGCTTTCTTT. Its translation: CASREWDTEAFF. The chain couples TRBV5-5 to TRBJ1-1; D remains unclear. The germline V gene has CDR1 SGHKS and CDR2 YYEKEE (reference sequence). V lost 5 bases to trimming and J lost 3 bases, with 8 bases between them. This CDR3 is built from 12 residues.

This clone occurred once. Written as DNA, the CDR3 is TGCGCCAGCAGTTTCTCTCCCCTAGCATCCAATGAGCAGTTCTTC. It translates to CASSFSPLASNEQFF. This chain uses TRBV5-1 with TRBJ2-1, with D tentatively TRBD2 (5 bases). V gave up 5 bases and J gave up 6 bases, with 18 bases separating them. CDR3 size: 15 residues. Germline lookup yields CDR1 SGHRS and CDR2 YFSETQ.